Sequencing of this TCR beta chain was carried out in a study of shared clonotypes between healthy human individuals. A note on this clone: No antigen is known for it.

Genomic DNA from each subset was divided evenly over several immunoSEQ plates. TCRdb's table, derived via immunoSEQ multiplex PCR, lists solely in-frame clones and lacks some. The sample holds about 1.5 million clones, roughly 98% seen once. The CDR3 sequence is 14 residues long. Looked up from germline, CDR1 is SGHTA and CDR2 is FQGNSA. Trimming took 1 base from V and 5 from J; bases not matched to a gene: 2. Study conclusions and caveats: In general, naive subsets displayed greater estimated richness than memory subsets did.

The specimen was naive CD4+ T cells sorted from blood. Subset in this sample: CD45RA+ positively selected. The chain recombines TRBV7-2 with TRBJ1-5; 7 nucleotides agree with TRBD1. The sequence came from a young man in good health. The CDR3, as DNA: TGTGCCAGCAGCTTAGACGGACAGGATCAGCCCCAGCATTTT. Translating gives CASSLDGQDQPQHF.